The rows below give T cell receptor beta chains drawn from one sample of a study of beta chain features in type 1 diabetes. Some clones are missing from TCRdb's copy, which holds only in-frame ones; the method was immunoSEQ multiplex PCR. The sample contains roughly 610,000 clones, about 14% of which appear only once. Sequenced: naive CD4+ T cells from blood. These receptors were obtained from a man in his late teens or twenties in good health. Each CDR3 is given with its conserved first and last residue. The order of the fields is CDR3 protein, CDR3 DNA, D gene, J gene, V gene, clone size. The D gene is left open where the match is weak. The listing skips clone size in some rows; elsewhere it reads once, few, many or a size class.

CDR3 protein: CASSQGSPGSTDTQYF
CDR3 DNA: TGTGCCAGCAGCCAAGGGTCGCCAGGGAGCACAGATACGCAGTATTTT
D gene: -
J gene: TRBJ2-3
V gene: TRBV4-2
clone size: -

CDR3 protein: CASSWMLVAGTQYF
CDR3 DNA: TGCGCCAGCAGCTGGATGCTAGTAGCAGGGACGCAGTATTTT
D gene: -
J gene: TRBJ2-3
V gene: TRBV5-1
clone size: -

CDR3 protein: CASSPGTLPGGTEAFF
CDR3 DNA: TGTGCCAGCAGTCCCGGGACGCTCCCCGGAGGCACTGAAGCTTTCTTT
D gene: -
J gene: TRBJ1-1
V gene: TRBV28
clone size: -

CDR3 protein: CASSEGRDEQYF
CDR3 DNA: TGTGCCAGCAGTGAGGGGCGAGACGAGCAGTACTTC
D gene: -
J gene: TRBJ2-7
V gene: TRBV2
clone size: many

CDR3 protein: CASSSGQAPLETQYF
CDR3 DNA: TGTGCCAGCAGCTCCGGACAGGCCCCCTTGGAGACCCAGTACTTC
D gene: TRBD1
J gene: TRBJ2-5
V gene: TRBV11-3
clone size: -

CDR3 protein: CSVRSSGSGASEQFF
CDR3 DNA: TGCAGCGTTCGAAGTAGCGGGAGCGGTGCCAGTGAGCAGTTCTTC
D gene: TRBD2
J gene: TRBJ2-1
V gene: TRBV29-1
clone size: -

CDR3 protein: CASSLGTGNYEQYF
CDR3 DNA: TGTGCCAGCAGCTTAGGGACAGGGAACTACGAGCAGTACTTC
D gene: TRBD1
J gene: TRBJ2-7
V gene: TRBV7-2
clone size: -

CDR3 protein: CASSSDRIMNTEAFF
CDR3 DNA: TGTGCCAGCAGCTCGGACAGGATCATGAACACTGAAGCTTTCTTT
D gene: TRBD1
J gene: TRBJ1-1
V gene: TRBV7-2
clone size: -

CDR3 protein: CASSTPGLAGGRETQYF
CDR3 DNA: TGTGCCAGTAGTACTCCGGGACTAGCGGGGGGGCGAGAGACCCAGTACTTC
D gene: TRBD2
J gene: TRBJ2-5
V gene: TRBV19
clone size: -

CDR3 protein: CASIPRGVNTGELFF
CDR3 DNA: TGTGCCAGTATCCCCCGGGGGGTTAACACCGGGGAGCTGTTTTTT
D gene: TRBD2
J gene: TRBJ2-2
V gene: TRBV19
clone size: -

CDR3 protein: CASSLDSRKTQYF
CDR3 DNA: TGTGCCAGCAGCTTGGACAGCCGCAAGACCCAGTACTTC
D gene: -
J gene: TRBJ2-5
V gene: TRBV5-6
clone size: few

CDR3 protein: CASSQGTFANTGELFF
CDR3 DNA: TGTGCCAGCAGCCAAGGGACCTTCGCGAACACCGGGGAGCTGTTTTTT
D gene: -
J gene: TRBJ2-2
V gene: TRBV14
clone size: -

CDR3 protein: CASSSSTDTQYF
CDR3 DNA: TGTGCCAGCAGCTCGTCCACAGATACGCAGTATTTT
D gene: -
J gene: TRBJ2-3
V gene: TRBV7-3
clone size: -

CDR3 protein: CASSLRTVNTGELFF
CDR3 DNA: TGTGCCAGCAGTTTAAGGACAGTGAACACCGGGGAGCTGTTTTTT
D gene: -
J gene: TRBJ2-2
V gene: TRBV27
clone size: few

CDR3 protein: CATSRDRSYEQYF
CDR3 DNA: TGTGCCACCAGCAGGGACCGTTCCTACGAGCAGTACTTC
D gene: -
J gene: TRBJ2-7
V gene: TRBV15
clone size: -

CDR3 protein: CASSLAGGPITDTQYF
CDR3 DNA: TGTGCCAGCAGTTTAGCGGGAGGGCCGATCACAGATACGCAGTATTTT
D gene: TRBD2
J gene: TRBJ2-3
V gene: TRBV28
clone size: few

CDR3 protein: CASSLEGSNEKLFF
CDR3 DNA: TGTGCCAGCAGCTTAGAGGGCAGTAATGAAAAACTGTTTTTT
D gene: -
J gene: TRBJ1-4
V gene: TRBV7-6
clone size: -

CDR3 protein: CASSASGQPQHF
CDR3 DNA: TGTGCCAGCAGCGCGTCGGGTCAGCCCCAGCATTTT
D gene: -
J gene: TRBJ1-5
V gene: TRBV7-2
clone size: few

CDR3 protein: CASSQVAGVPRFEQFF
CDR3 DNA: TGCGCCAGCAGCCAAGTAGCGGGAGTACCCCGCTTTGAGCAGTTCTTC
D gene: TRBD2
J gene: TRBJ2-1
V gene: TRBV4-1
clone size: -

CDR3 protein: CASSQGPGFITDTQYF
CDR3 DNA: TGCGCCAGCAGTCAAGGGCCGGGTTTTATCACAGATACGCAGTATTTT
D gene: -
J gene: TRBJ2-3
V gene: TRBV23-1
clone size: -

CDR3 protein: CASSLEGTGLQPQHF
CDR3 DNA: TGTGCCAGCAGCTTAGAAGGGACAGGGCTACAGCCCCAGCATTTT
D gene: TRBD1
J gene: TRBJ1-5
V gene: TRBV7-9
clone size: few

CDR3 protein: CASSAPEQGAKNIQYF
CDR3 DNA: TGCGCCAGCAGCGCGCCGGAACAGGGAGCCAAAAACATTCAGTACTTC
D gene: -
J gene: TRBJ2-4
V gene: TRBV5-1
clone size: -

CDR3 protein: CASSLPAGGEQYF
CDR3 DNA: TGCGCCAGCAGCTTACCGGCCGGAGGCGAGCAGTACTTC
D gene: -
J gene: TRBJ2-7
V gene: TRBV5-1
clone size: -

CDR3 protein: CASSKNGQGNQPQHF
CDR3 DNA: TGTGCCAGCAGTAAAAACGGACAGGGGAATCAGCCCCAGCATTTT
D gene: TRBD1
J gene: TRBJ1-5
V gene: TRBV2
clone size: -

CDR3 protein: CASSSTTGGETQYF
CDR3 DNA: TGTGCCAGCAGCTCGACGACAGGGGGAGAGACCCAGTACTTC
D gene: TRBD1
J gene: TRBJ2-5
V gene: TRBV7-2
clone size: -

CDR3 protein: CASSFGRTGELFF
CDR3 DNA: TGTGCCAGCAGCTTTGGCAGGACCGGGGAGCTGTTTTTT
D gene: -
J gene: TRBJ2-2
V gene: TRBV11-2
clone size: -

CDR3 protein: CASSKGQGGNSPLHF
CDR3 DNA: TGTGCCAGCAGCAAGGGACAGGGGGGCAATTCACCCCTCCACTTT
D gene: TRBD1
J gene: TRBJ1-6
V gene: TRBV5-6
clone size: few

CDR3 protein: CASSLEQGANTEAFF
CDR3 DNA: TGCGCCAGCAGCCTAGAACAGGGGGCTAACACTGAAGCTTTCTTT
D gene: TRBD1
J gene: TRBJ1-1
V gene: TRBV4-3
clone size: few

CDR3 protein: CASSPRQGFDTEAFF
CDR3 DNA: TGTGCCAGCAGCCCCCGACAGGGTTTTGACACTGAAGCTTTCTTT
D gene: TRBD1
J gene: TRBJ1-1
V gene: TRBV9
clone size: -

CDR3 protein: CASSLGVSYEQYF
CDR3 DNA: TGTGCCAGCAGTTTGGGGGTCTCCTACGAGCAGTACTTC
D gene: -
J gene: TRBJ2-7
V gene: TRBV28
clone size: -

CDR3 protein: CASSEPGLGAEAFF
CDR3 DNA: TGTGCCAGCAGTGAACCGGGGTTGGGCGCTGAAGCTTTCTTT
D gene: -
J gene: TRBJ1-1
V gene: TRBV2
clone size: few

CDR3 protein: CASTRGQGAYNEQFF
CDR3 DNA: TGTGCCAGTACCCGAGGACAGGGGGCCTACAATGAGCAGTTCTTC
D gene: TRBD1
J gene: TRBJ2-1
V gene: TRBV27
clone size: few

CDR3 protein: CASSLWEGRAGELFF
CDR3 DNA: TGTGCCAGCAGTTTATGGGAGGGAAGGGCCGGGGAGCTGTTTTTT
D gene: TRBD2
J gene: TRBJ2-2
V gene: TRBV27
clone size: few

CDR3 protein: CASSVEVGRYEQYF
CDR3 DNA: TGTGCCAGCAGCGTAGAGGTAGGAAGATACGAGCAGTACTTC
D gene: -
J gene: TRBJ2-7
V gene: TRBV9
clone size: few

CDR3 protein: CASRPTSNSYNEQFF
CDR3 DNA: TGTGCCAGCAGACCGACTAGTAACTCCTACAATGAGCAGTTCTTC
D gene: -
J gene: TRBJ2-1
V gene: TRBV9
clone size: -

CDR3 protein: CASKGRGRIQPQHF
CDR3 DNA: TGTGCCAGCAAGGGCAGGGGGCGAATTCAGCCCCAGCATTTT
D gene: TRBD1
J gene: TRBJ1-5
V gene: TRBV27
clone size: few

CDR3 protein: CASSRSSYEQYF
CDR3 DNA: TGTGCCAGCAGCCGCTCTAGCTACGAGCAGTACTTC
D gene: -
J gene: TRBJ2-7
V gene: TRBV6-5
clone size: -

CDR3 protein: CASSPFRGSTDTQYF
CDR3 DNA: TGTGCCAGCAGCCCCTTCAGGGGTAGCACAGATACGCAGTATTTT
D gene: -
J gene: TRBJ2-3
V gene: TRBV7-9
clone size: many

CDR3 protein: CASSSGWDEQFF
CDR3 DNA: TGTGCCAGCAGTTCCGGGTGGGATGAGCAGTTCTTC
D gene: -
J gene: TRBJ2-1
V gene: TRBV27
clone size: -

CDR3 protein: CASSQARGRGTEQYF
CDR3 DNA: TGTGCCAGCAGCCAAGCGAGGGGCAGGGGGACCGAGCAGTACTTC
D gene: TRBD1
J gene: TRBJ2-7
V gene: TRBV14
clone size: -